This TCR beta chain was sequenced in a study of resident and recirculating memory T cells in vitiligo. Study-wide context: No cells were sorted; samples were homogenized just before genomic DNA extraction. Whole-study findings and limits: No single dominant TCR clone appeared; lesion clonality varied.

The data were produced by immunoSEQ multiplex PCR, yet TCRdb's version contains in-frame clones alone and is incomplete. Of about 76,000 clones listed, 90% to 95% are singletons. Germline V gene sequence: CDR1 SQVTM, CDR2 ANQGSEA. The CDR3 is 10 amino acids. Trimming pared 6 bases from V and 8 bases from J, leaving 11 bases between. No patient showed confetti depigmentation, a clinical sign of active disease. Comment on this clone: Its matching antigen is unknown.

Sequencing was done on a sample of blood. This sequence was found in a male donor with vitiligo. The chain recombines TRBV29-1 with TRBJ2-7; possibly TRBD1 for D (6 bases). CDR3 loop: CSVGATKQYF. In DNA form, the CDR3 reads TGCAGCGTGGGGGCGACTAAGCAGTACTTC.